Shown below are 22 T cell receptor beta chains from a single sample sequenced in a study of blood T cell repertoires in COVID-19. Here immunoSEQ multiplex PCR was the method, and the copy in TCRdb shows in-frame clones only, minus some. This table holds around 85,000 clones, approximately 90% found once. Sequenced sample: PBMCs or T cells enriched from blood (not recorded which). These receptors were collected from a woman in her forties or fifties with acute COVID-19.

This chain joins TRBV5-1 and TRBJ2-5, with a possible D match to TRBD2 (6 bases). The CDR3 loop spans 14 amino acids. The V gene lost 2 bases and the J gene lost 4 bases, with 12 bases spanning the gap. CDR1 and CDR2 (germline): SGHRS, YFSETQ. The DNA for the CDR3 is TGCGCCAGCAGCTTATCGGGAGTCTTAGAGACCCAGTACTTC. Amino acids: CASSLSGVLETQYF.

This chain uses TRBV12-3 or TRBV12-4 with TRBJ1-4; 7 positions agree with TRBD1. This CDR3 contains 13 residues. V was pared by 6 bases and J by 5 bases, with 3 bases of the junction left unmatched. CDR3 bases: TGTGCCAGCAGACTGACAGGGAATGAAAAACTGTTTTTT. This translates into CASRLTGNEKLFF.

The J gene is TRBJ1-2, the V gene TRBV19; TRBD1 agrees at 8 bases. This CDR3 region has 13 residues. V lost 5 bases to trimming and J lost 7 bases; unmatched junction nucleotides: 6. Germline CDR1 LNHDA, CDR2 SQIVND (reference sequence). CDR3 nucleotide sequence: TGTGCCAGTAGTCCCCAGGGGGCGCTTGGCTACACCTTC. Its protein is CASSPQGALGYTF.

The V gene is TRBV28, the J gene TRBJ1-3; D possibly corresponds to TRBD1 (5 bases). Trimming took off 3 bases at V and 3 bases at J, with 15 bases between the two ends. This CDR3 contains 16 residues. CDR1 is MDHEN, CDR2 SYDVKM, per germline. The CDR3 DNA reads TGTGCCAGCAGTTTGGGGGGACTCGACGGTGGAAACACCATATATTTT. Amino acids: CASSLGGLDGGNTIYF.

The chain links TRBV6-4 to TRBJ2-3; the match to TRBD2 covers 7 bases. Germline CDR1 MRHNA, CDR2 SNTAGT. This CDR3 is built from 16 residues. V was pared by 2 bases and J by 6 bases, with 11 bases of the junction left unmatched. The CDR3 spells CASSDEASGPSDTQYF. Here the CDR3 DNA reads TGTGCCAGCAGTGACGAGGCTAGCGGCCCCTCTGATACGCAGTATTTT.

The chain is built from TRBV24-1 and TRBJ1-2; D is possibly TRBD1 (6 bases). The V and J ends lost 4 bases and 4 bases respectively, with 18 bases between them. The CDR3 consists of 16 residues. Germline V lookup: CDR1 KGHDR, CDR2 SFDVKD. Here the CDR3 reads CATSDDRRPGVYGYTF. In DNA form, the CDR3 reads TGTGCCACCAGTGACGACAGGCGGCCTGGCGTCTATGGCTACACCTTC.

The V call is TRBV19, the J call TRBJ2-7, with 8 bases identical to TRBD1. Germline trimming cut 4 bases from V and 3 bases from J; bases unmatched to any gene: 11. This CDR3 is 16 amino acids long. Germline V gives CDR1 LNHDA, CDR2 SQIVND (reference sequence). In nucleotides, the CDR3 is TGTGCCAGTAGTAGACTTTTAGGACAGGGTATCTACGAGCAGTACTTC. Translating gives CASSRLLGQGIYEQYF.

The chain combines TRBV11-2 with TRBJ2-1; the D gene is possibly TRBD2 (5 bases). CDR1 is SGHAT and CDR2 is FQNNGV in the germline V gene. The V end was cut by 0 bases, the J end by 7 bases, with 10 bases between. CDR3 size: 14 residues. For the CDR3, the DNA is TGTGCCAGCAGCTTAGAGAGGGTCGGGAATGAGCAGTTCTTC. Translated: CASSLERVGNEQFF.

The V gene is TRBV30, the J gene TRBJ2-3; 8 nucleotides align to TRBD2. The V segment lost 2 bases and the J segment 3 bases; nucleotides outside the gene matches: 7. CDR3 length equals 15 residues. Germline assignment: CDR1 GTSNPN and CDR2 SVGIG (reference sequence). In DNA, the CDR3 is TGTGCCTGGAGTAGGCTAGCGGGTAGTACAGATACGCAGTATTTT. As protein: CAWSRLAGSTDTQYF.

J is TRBJ2-7 and V is TRBV20-1; D not resolved. Trimming shortened V by 3 bases and J by 1 base, and 10 bases separated the two germline ends. CDR1 is DFQATT and CDR2 is SNEGSKA in the germline V gene (reference sequence). This CDR3 is built from 13 residues. CDR3 in amino acids: CSASRDRSYEQYF. The DNA of the CDR3 is TGCAGTGCTAGTAGAGATCGATCCTACGAGCAGTACTTC.

J is TRBJ1-2 and V is TRBV5-3; D remains ambiguous. TRBV5-3 is sorted into the ORF group, with uncertain function. V was shortened by 0 bases and J by 0 bases, with 9 bases between the two germline ends. This CDR3 comprises 15 residues. CDR3 sequence (DNA): TGTGCCAGAAGCTTGGTTCGGGTTCCTAACTATGGCTACACCTTC. This sequence encodes CARSLVRVPNYGYTF.

This chain connects TRBV7-6 to TRBJ1-6; TRBD1 agrees at 10 bases. Germline V gene sequence: CDR1 SGHVS, CDR2 FNYEAQ. The CDR3 totals 15 residues. V lost 6 bases to trimming and J lost 8 bases; unmatched junction nucleotides: 7. The CDR3, as DNA: TGTGCCAGCAGGCCTGGGACAGGGGCTCATTCACCCCTCCACTTT. Protein: CASRPGTGAHSPLHF. The entire variable domain, with the rest obtained from reference TRBV7-6 and TRBJ1-6, is as follows: GAGVSQSPRYKVTKRGQDVALRCDPISGHVSLYWYRQALGQGPEFLTYFNYEAQQDKSGLPNDRFSAERPEGSISTLTIQRTEQRDSAMYRCASRPGTGAHSPLHFGNGTRLTVT.

Concerning this clone: At one of its ends the junction is not consistent with the germline gene, which may arise from a read error. V usage is TRBV2 and J usage is TRBJ2-7; D is possibly TRBD1 (6 bases). CDR1 is SNHLY and CDR2 is FYNNEI in the germline V gene. There are 9 residues in the CDR3. CDR3: CASSEGTIF. For the CDR3, the DNA is TGTGCCAGCAGTGAGGGGACAATATTC.

In the case of this clone: Sequence at one end of the junction differs from germline and may be a read error. This sequence joins TRBV5-6 and TRBJ1-2, with unresolved D. The germline V gene has CDR1 SGHDT and CDR2 YYEEEE. CDR3 size: 14 residues. CDR3 region: CASSGRTSSFSSLF. The CDR3 bases are TGTGCCAGCAGCGGGAGGACTAGTTCTTTCTCGAGTTTATTC.

Notes on this clone: The junction departs from the called germline gene at one end, perhaps through a read error. This sequence joins TRBV14 and TRBJ2-5; 10 positions agree with TRBD2. The CDR3 has 12 amino acids. Germline lookup yields CDR1 SGHDN and CDR2 FVKESK. Written as DNA, the CDR3 is TGTGCCAGCAGCCAGAGCGGGAGGGTCCTACACTTC. It translates to CASSQSGRVLHF.

The chain combines TRBV7-2 with TRBJ2-1, with 8 bases that match TRBD2. The trim removed 1 base at V and 3 bases at J, leaving 14 bases unmatched. Germline V gene lookup returns CDR1 SGHTA and CDR2 FQGNSA. CDR3 size: 19 residues. The CDR3 region has the DNA TGTGCCAGCAGCTTAGAGGCTAGCGGGTCGGTGCGTTACTACAATGAGCAGTTCTTC. Protein: CASSLEASGSVRYYNEQFF.

The genes are TRBV7-8 and TRBJ1-2; TRBD1 matches at 9 bases. V lost 5 bases and J lost 9; bases outside the gene matches: 13. CDR3 size: 15 residues. The V gene's germline CDR1 is SGHVS and CDR2 FQNEAQ. The CDR3 loop is CASSPGTGIRASYTF. The CDR3 DNA follows: TGTGCCAGCAGCCCTGGGACAGGGATAAGAGCGAGCTACACCTTC.

The chain has TRBV30 and TRBJ1-4, with D possibly matching TRBD1 (6 bases). The V and J ends lost 4 bases and 5 bases respectively, with 20 bases between them. CDR1 and CDR2 from the germline V gene are GTSNPN and SVGIG (reference sequence). There are 16 residues in the CDR3. CDR3 bases: TGTGCCTGGACGCCCCTAACAGGGCGGGGGAATGAAAAACTGTTTTTT. Translated, it gives CAWTPLTGRGNEKLFF.

This clone was picked up one time. The V call is TRBV19, the J call TRBJ2-3; D is undetermined. The germline V and J ends were trimmed by 7 bases and 0 bases, with 8 bases remaining between them. The CDR3 sequence is 13 residues long. The germline V gene encodes CDR1 LNHDA and CDR2 SQIVND (reference sequence). The CDR3 sequence is CASTTSSTDTQYF. CDR3 nucleotide sequence: TGTGCCAGTACCACCAGTAGCACAGATACGCAGTATTTT.

The chain uses TRBV19 and TRBJ2-5; 7 nucleotides match TRBD1. After removal of 9 bases from V and 1 base from J, the junction contained 11 bases not matched to a gene. In germline, CDR1 is LNHDA, CDR2 SQIVND (reference sequence). This CDR3 has 15 residues. The CDR3: CASRQGAGGQETQYF. CDR3 DNA sequence: TGTGCCAGCAGACAGGGAGCAGGGGGCCAAGAGACCCAGTACTTC.

The chain joins TRBV5-4 to TRBJ1-6; 7 bases agree with TRBD1. The CDR3 contains 14 residues. The junction had 4 bases not matched to a gene; V was cut back by 4 bases and J by 6 bases. Per germline, CDR1 SGHNT and CDR2 YYREEE (reference sequence). For the CDR3, the DNA is TGTGCCAGCAGCCTGGACAGGTCTAATTCACCCCTCCACTTT. Its translation is CASSLDRSNSPLHF. Combining the CDR3 with reference TRBV5-4 and TRBJ1-6 gives the whole variable domain ETGVTQSPTHLIKTRGQQVTLRCSSQSGHNTVSWYQQALGQGPQFIFQYYREEENGRGNFPPRFSGLQFPNYSSELNVNALELDDSALYLCASSLDRSNSPLHFGNGTRLTVT.

The gene calls are TRBV11-2 and TRBJ2-1; 12 bases fit TRBD2. CDR1 and CDR2 (germline): SGHAT, FQNNGV. This CDR3 has 16 amino acids. After removal of 5 bases from V and 0 bases from J, the junction contained 2 bases not matched to a gene. The CDR3 DNA reads as TGTGCCAGCAGCAGGACTAGCGGGAACTCCTACAATGAGCAGTTCTTC. Amino acid sequence: CASSRTSGNSYNEQFF.